These 26 T cell receptor beta chains share one sample of origin, sequenced in a study of blood T cell repertoires in COVID-19. TCRdb's table, derived via immunoSEQ multiplex PCR, lists solely in-frame clones and lacks some. The sample holds some 330,000 clones, about four fifths seen once. Sequenced sample: PBMCs or T cells enriched from blood (not recorded which). All receptors derive from a woman aged 50 to 60 who had recovered from COVID-19.

This clone was observed a single time. V gene TRBV18 combines with J gene TRBJ2-2, with a possible D match to TRBD1 (6 bases). V lost 6 bases to trimming and J lost 5 bases, with 16 bases between them. The CDR3 sequence is 15 residues long. CDR1 and CDR2 from the germline V gene are KGHSH and LQKENI. As DNA, the CDR3 is TGTGCCAGCTCTTCCGGGACACAGATTACCGGGGAGCTGTTTTTT. This translates into CASSSGTQITGELFF.

The chain joins TRBV6-2 or TRBV6-3 to TRBJ2-1; D may be TRBD2 (5 bases). CDR1 is MNHEY and CDR2 is SVGEGT in the germline V gene. The CDR3 spans 15 residues. V was clipped by 2 bases and J by 8 bases, with 16 bases between them. CDR3 sequence reads: CASSYAGPPRDEQFF. For the CDR3, the DNA is TGTGCCAGCAGTTACGCGGGCCCCCCGCGCGATGAGCAGTTCTTC.

The genes are TRBV7-2 and TRBJ1-1; 8 nucleotides line up with TRBD1. The germline CDR1 and CDR2 sequences are SGHTA and FQGNSA. Trimming at V came to 4 bases and at J to 4 bases, leaving 11 bases not matched to a gene. This CDR3 comprises 16 residues. This chain's CDR3 is CASSSRLDRATTEAFF. CDR3 nucleotides: TGTGCCAGCAGCTCCCGCTTGGACAGGGCGACCACTGAAGCTTTCTTT. The full variable domain, completed using reference TRBV7-2 and TRBJ1-1, is GAGVSQSPSNKVTEKGKDVELRCDPISGHTALYWYRQSLGQGLEFLIYFQGNSAPDKSGLPSDRFSAERTGGSVSTLTIQRTQQEDSAVYLCASSSRLDRATTEAFFGQGTRLTVV.

The chain links TRBV21-1 to TRBJ2-1; TRBD1 is the table's D call and was not checked against the DNA. TRBV21-1 is annotated as a pseudogene. The CDR3 spans 16 residues. This CDR3 reads CASSAPRGSSYNEQFF. The CDR3 DNA reads TGTGCCAGCAGCGCCCCAAGGGGGAGCTCCTACAATGAGCAGTTCTTC.

This chain links TRBV5-6 with TRBJ1-4, with a tentative D call TRBD1 (5 bases). Trimming took off 0 bases at V and 8 bases at J, with 8 bases between the two ends. CDR1 SGHDT and CDR2 YYEEEE come from the germline V gene. CDR3 length equals 13 residues. The chain's CDR3 is CASSLEPGEKLFF. Written as DNA, the CDR3 is TGTGCCAGCAGCTTGGAACCAGGGGAAAAACTGTTTTTT.

This clone was found once. The chain couples TRBV18 to TRBJ1-1, with D maybe TRBD1 (6 bases). The CDR3 spans 14 residues. Germline V CDR1 and CDR2: KGHSH, LQKENI. The ends were cut back, 6 bases at V and 1 base at J, with 12 bases in the middle. CDR3 amino acids: CASSVGQTNTEAFF. DNA of the CDR3: TGTGCCAGCTCTGTGGGACAAACGAACACTGAAGCTTTCTTT. The full variable domain, in which reference TRBV18 and TRBJ1-1 provide the parts outside the CDR3, is NAGVMQNPRHLVRRRGQEARLRCSPMKGHSHVYWYRQLPEEGLKFMVYLQKENIIDESGMPKERFSAEFPKEGPSILRIQQVVRGDSAAYFCASSVGQTNTEAFFGQGTRLTVV.

The CDR3 protein is CASSQDVVNTEAFF. In DNA form, the CDR3 reads TGTGCCAGCAGCCAAGACGTTGTGAACACTGAAGCTTTCTTT. This chain connects TRBV3-1 (or the pseudogene TRBV3-2) to TRBJ1-1; D call uncertain. Trimming removed 0 bases at V and 0 bases at J, with 5 bases between. Germline lookup yields CDR1 LGHDT and CDR2 YNNKEL (reference sequence). This CDR3 region has 14 residues.

This clone showed up just a few times. V usage is TRBV7-8 and J usage is TRBJ1-1; TRBD1 might be the D (5 bases). There are 14 residues in the CDR3. V was shortened by 1 base and J by 7 bases, with 13 bases between the two germline ends. Germline V gene sequence: CDR1 SGHVS, CDR2 FQNEAQ. CDR3: CASSLERAGGEAFF. The CDR3 nucleotides read TGTGCCAGCAGCTTAGAGCGGGCGGGGGGTGAAGCTTTCTTT. Complete variable domain (other parts from reference TRBV7-8 and TRBJ1-1): GAGVSQSPRYKVAKRGQDVALRCDPISGHVSLFWYQQALGQGPEFLTYFQNEAQLDKSGLPSDRFFAERPEGSVSTLKIQRTQQEDSAVYLCASSLERAGGEAFFGQGTRLTVV.

The chain carries TRBV4-2 and TRBJ1-2, with 7 bases identical to TRBD1. CDR3 length: 13 amino acids. V lost 0 bases, J lost 7 bases, and 2 bases stayed unmatched. CDR1 is LGHNA and CDR2 is YNFKEQ in the germline V gene. This chain's CDR3 is CASSQDGTVGYTF. The DNA for the CDR3 is TGTGCCAGCAGCCAAGACGGGACAGTTGGCTACACCTTC.

The chain carries TRBV7-8 and TRBJ1-1; D is ambiguous. CDR1 is SGHVS and CDR2 is FQNEAQ in the germline V gene. This CDR3 is 13 amino acids long. V was clipped by 2 bases and J by 3 bases, with 7 bases between them. In DNA form, the CDR3 reads TGTGCCAGCAGCTTACTCTCGGACACTGAAGCTTTCTTT. This encodes CASSLLSDTEAFF.

The CDR3 is CATRGAVQEGEQFF. In nucleotides, the CDR3 is TGTGCCACCCGAGGGGCCGTACAGGAGGGAGAGCAGTTCTTC. The chain uses TRBV25-1 and TRBJ2-1; a weak D match, TRBD2 (6 bases). This CDR3 contains 14 residues. Germline V lookup: CDR1 MGHDK, CDR2 SYGVNS. V gave up 10 bases and J gave up 10 bases, with 23 bases separating them. The whole variable domain, remainder taken from reference TRBV25-1 and TRBJ2-1, is EADIYQTPRYLVIGTGKKITLECSQTMGHDKMYWYQQDPGMELHLIHYSYGVNSTEKGDLSSESTVSRIRTEHFPLTLESARPSHTSQYLCATRGAVQEGEQFFGPGTRLTVL.

This sequence joins TRBV19 and TRBJ1-3, with a possible D match to TRBD1 (6 bases). Trimming pared 4 bases from V and 4 bases from J, leaving 14 bases between. Germline lookup yields CDR1 LNHDA and CDR2 SQIVND (reference sequence). The CDR3 is made up of 15 amino acids. Here the CDR3 reads CASSNSRTVGNTIYF. The CDR3 DNA sequence: TGTGCCAGTAGTAATTCGCGGACAGTCGGAAACACCATATATTTT.

The CDR3 loop is CASSLTISSYNEQFF. The DNA for the CDR3 is TGTGCCAGCTCACTTACTATTAGCTCCTACAATGAGCAGTTCTTC. V gene TRBV18 combines with J gene TRBJ2-1; D uncertain. Germline values: CDR1 KGHSH, CDR2 LQKENI. V shed 4 bases and J shed 0 bases, with 10 bases lying between them. The CDR3 loop spans 15 amino acids.

This sequence joins TRBV7-9 and TRBJ2-7; 14 bases fit TRBD2. This CDR3 has 21 amino acids. Germline CDR1 reads SEHNR; CDR2 reads FQNEAQ (reference sequence). Trimming at V came to 5 bases and at J to 1 base, leaving 19 bases not matched to a gene. The CDR3 loop is CASSTKLSGTSGSSQSYEQYF. CDR3 DNA: TGTGCCAGCAGCACCAAACTATCCGGGACTAGCGGGAGCTCCCAGTCCTACGAGCAGTACTTC. Based on the CDR3 plus reference TRBV7-9 and TRBJ2-7, the full variable domain is DTGVSQNPRHKITKRGQNVTFRCDPISEHNRLYWYRQTLGQGPEFLTYFQNEAQLEKSRLLSDRFSAERPKGSFSTLEIQRTEQGDSAMYLCASSTKLSGTSGSSQSYEQYFGPGTRLTVT.

The chain uses TRBV2 and TRBJ1-1, with a weak D call TRBD1 (6 bases). Germline assignment: CDR1 SNHLY and CDR2 FYNNEI. The CDR3 is 12 residues long. V was shortened by 6 bases and J by 8 bases, with 13 bases between the two germline ends. The CDR3 bases are TGTGCCAGCAGAGACCAGGACAGAGAAGCTTTCTTT. This gives the protein CASRDQDREAFF.

This chain links TRBV11-1 with TRBJ1-1; 9 bases line up with TRBD1. CDR1 is SGHAT and CDR2 is FQDESV in the germline V gene (reference sequence). V lost 3 bases and J lost 5; bases outside the gene matches: 4. This CDR3 contains 14 residues. CDR3 residues: CASSLTGGRTEAFF. In DNA, the CDR3 is TGTGCCAGCAGCTTGACAGGGGGTAGGACTGAAGCTTTCTTT.

This clone occurred once. This rearrangement joins TRBV19 to TRBJ2-1; 12 positions match TRBD2. With V trimmed by 4 bases and J by 7 bases, 2 bases remained unmatched. There are 14 residues in the CDR3. CDR1 LNHDA and CDR2 SQIVND come from the germline V gene (reference sequence). CDR3 coding DNA: TGTGCCAGTAGTAGGACTAGCGGGGAGAATGAGCAGTTCTTC. Translating gives CASSRTSGENEQFF.

V and J are TRBV18 and TRBJ2-1, with 11 bases fitting TRBD2. The CDR3 is made up of 17 amino acids. CDR1 and CDR2 (germline): KGHSH, LQKENI. The V gene end was trimmed by 3 bases and the J gene end by 3 bases; junction bases not matched to a gene: 7. For the CDR3, the DNA is TGTGCCAGCTCACCGAAACTAGCGGGAGTTGACTACAATGAGCAGTTCTTC. It encodes CASSPKLAGVDYNEQFF.

The J gene is TRBJ2-1, the V gene TRBV28, with D tentatively TRBD1 (6 bases). The CDR3 is made up of 14 amino acids. Germline loops: CDR1 MDHEN, CDR2 SYDVKM. The V end was cut by 8 bases, the J end by 7 bases, with 18 bases between. The CDR3 bases are TGTGCCAGCGATTCGTATGGGACAATTAATGAGCAGTTCTTC. Amino acid sequence: CASDSYGTINEQFF.

The CDR3 loop reads CASSMGLAGQSSYEQYF. Written as DNA, the CDR3 is TGCGCCAGCAGCATGGGACTAGCGGGGCAAAGCTCCTACGAGCAGTACTTC. The V and J genes are TRBV5-1 and TRBJ2-7; 13 nucleotides align to TRBD2. The CDR3 length is 17 residues. Germline trimming cut 4 bases from V and 0 bases from J; bases unmatched to any gene: 7. CDR1 and CDR2 (germline): SGHRS, YFSETQ.

The rearrangement joins TRBV14 to TRBJ2-2; D remains ambiguous. In germline, CDR1 is SGHDN, CDR2 FVKESK. The CDR3 is made up of 14 amino acids. The V end was cut by 1 base, the J end by 7 bases, with 10 bases between. The CDR3 region is CASSQVRQRGELFF. Here the CDR3 DNA reads TGTGCCAGCAGCCAAGTACGGCAGCGCGGGGAGCTGTTTTTT.

The chain has TRBV6-6 and TRBJ1-2; D is possibly TRBD1 (6 bases). Trimming pared 3 bases from V and 2 bases from J, leaving 13 bases between. This CDR3 contains 15 residues. Germline assignment: CDR1 MNHNY and CDR2 SVGAGI (reference sequence). The CDR3 loop reads CASSYRDTLNYGYTF. In DNA form, the CDR3 reads TGTGCCAGCAGTTATAGGGACACTCTAAACTATGGCTACACCTTC.

The chain couples TRBV4-1 to TRBJ1-5; a weak D match, TRBD1 (5 bases). CDR1 and CDR2 (germline): MGHRA, YSYEKL. The V gene lost 0 bases and the J gene lost 3 bases, with 18 bases spanning the gap. CDR3 length: 18 residues. For the CDR3, the DNA is TGCGCCAGCAGCCAAGAAGGGCAGGGTAGTTTTCCCAATCAGCCCCAGCATTTT. It codes for CASSQEGQGSFPNQPQHF.

J is TRBJ1-2 and V is TRBV5-4; 8 bases align to TRBD1. CDR1 SGHNT and CDR2 YYREEE come from the germline V gene (reference sequence). V shed 0 bases and J 8 bases; nucleotides not matched to a gene: 9. The CDR3 length is 15 residues. This chain's CDR3 is CASSLARDRPWGYTF. In DNA form, the CDR3 reads TGTGCCAGCAGCTTGGCCCGGGACAGGCCCTGGGGCTACACCTTC. Filled out from reference TRBV5-4 and TRBJ1-2, the complete variable domain reads ETGVTQSPTHLIKTRGQQVTLRCSSQSGHNTVSWYQQALGQGPQFIFQYYREEENGRGNFPPRFSGLQFPNYSSELNVNALELDDSALYLCASSLARDRPWGYTFGSGTRLTVV.

This clone was seen once. Since no conserved phenylalanine or tryptophan closes the CDR3, a read error is the likely cause. No DNA is shown, since the ends of the CDR3 on it are uncertain; the CDR3 is the one TCRdb lists. The chain joins TRBV5-6 to TRBJ1-2; TRBD1, the D gene given by the table, was not confirmed from the DNA. The CDR3 length equals 13 residues, ends included. CDR1 SGHDT and CDR2 YYEEEE come from the germline V gene. This CDR3 reads CASSLSPPGQGAG.

The chain has TRBV2 and TRBJ1-2, with 7 bases aligning to TRBD1. The germline CDR1 and CDR2 sequences are SNHLY and FYNNEI. This CDR3 is built from 11 residues. The V gene end was trimmed by 6 bases and the J gene end by 13 bases; junction bases not matched to a gene: 8. This CDR3 is CASSSSGGITF. CDR3 bases: TGTGCCAGCAGCTCCTCAGGGGGGATCACCTTC.